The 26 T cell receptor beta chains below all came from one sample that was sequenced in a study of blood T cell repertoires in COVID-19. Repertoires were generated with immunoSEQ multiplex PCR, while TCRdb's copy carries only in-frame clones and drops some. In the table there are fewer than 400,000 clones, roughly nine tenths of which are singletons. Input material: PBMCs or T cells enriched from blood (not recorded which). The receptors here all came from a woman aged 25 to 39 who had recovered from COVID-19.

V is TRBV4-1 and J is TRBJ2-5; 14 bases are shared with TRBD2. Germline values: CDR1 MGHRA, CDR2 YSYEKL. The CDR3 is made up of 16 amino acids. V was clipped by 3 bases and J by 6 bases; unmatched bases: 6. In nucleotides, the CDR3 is TGCGCCAGCAGCCAGGAAGGACTAGCGGGGGGCCAGACCCAGTACTTC. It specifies CASSQEGLAGGQTQYF.

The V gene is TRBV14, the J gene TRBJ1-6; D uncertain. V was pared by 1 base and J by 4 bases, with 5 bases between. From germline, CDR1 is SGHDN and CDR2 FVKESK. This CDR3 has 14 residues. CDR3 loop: CASSQGQYNSPLHF. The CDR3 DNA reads TGTGCCAGCAGCCAAGGGCAGTATAATTCACCCCTCCACTTT.

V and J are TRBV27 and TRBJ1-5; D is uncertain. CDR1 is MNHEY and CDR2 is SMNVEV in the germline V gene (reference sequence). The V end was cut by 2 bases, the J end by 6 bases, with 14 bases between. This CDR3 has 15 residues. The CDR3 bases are TGTGCCAGCAGTTTAATGGCCCACAGTGGTCAGCCCCAGCATTTT. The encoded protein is CASSLMAHSGQPQHF.

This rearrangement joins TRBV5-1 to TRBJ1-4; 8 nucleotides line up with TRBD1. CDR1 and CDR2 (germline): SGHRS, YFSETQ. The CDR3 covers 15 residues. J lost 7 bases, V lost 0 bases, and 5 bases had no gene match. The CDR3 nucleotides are TGCGCCAGCAGCTTGGATCCAGGGGGCCGTGAAAAACTGTTTTTT. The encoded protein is CASSLDPGGREKLFF.

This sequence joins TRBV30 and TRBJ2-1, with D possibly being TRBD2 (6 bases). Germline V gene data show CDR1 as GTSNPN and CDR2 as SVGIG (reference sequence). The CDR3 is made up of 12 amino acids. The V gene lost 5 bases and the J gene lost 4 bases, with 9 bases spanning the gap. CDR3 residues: CAWYGSYNEQFF. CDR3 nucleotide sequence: TGTGCCTGGTACGGGAGTTACAATGAGCAGTTCTTC.

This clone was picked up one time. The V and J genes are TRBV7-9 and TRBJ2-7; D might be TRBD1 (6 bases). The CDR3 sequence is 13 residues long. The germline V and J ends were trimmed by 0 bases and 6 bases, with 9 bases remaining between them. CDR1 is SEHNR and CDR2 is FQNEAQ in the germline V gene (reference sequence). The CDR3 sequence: CASSLATGTEQYF. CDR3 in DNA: TGTGCCAGCAGCTTAGCTACAGGGACCGAGCAGTACTTC.

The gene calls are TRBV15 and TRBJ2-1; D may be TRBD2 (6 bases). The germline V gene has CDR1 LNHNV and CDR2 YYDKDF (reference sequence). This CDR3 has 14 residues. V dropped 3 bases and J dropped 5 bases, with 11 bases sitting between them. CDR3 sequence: CATSSGAGNNEQFF. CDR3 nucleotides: TGTGCCACCAGCAGTGGAGCGGGCAACAATGAGCAGTTCTTC.

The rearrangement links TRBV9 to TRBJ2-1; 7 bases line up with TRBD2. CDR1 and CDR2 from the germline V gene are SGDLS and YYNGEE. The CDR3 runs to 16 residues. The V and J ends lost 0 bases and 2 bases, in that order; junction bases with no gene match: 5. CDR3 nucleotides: TGTGCCAGCAGCGTAGGAAGCGGGAACGCCTACAATGAGCAGTTCTTC. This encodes CASSVGSGNAYNEQFF.

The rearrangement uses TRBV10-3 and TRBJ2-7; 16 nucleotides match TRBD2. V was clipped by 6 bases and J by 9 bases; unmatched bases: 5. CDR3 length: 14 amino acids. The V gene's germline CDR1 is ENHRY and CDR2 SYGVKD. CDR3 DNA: TGTGCCATCAGCGGGACTAGCGGGAGGGCGCGGCAGTACTTC. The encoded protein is CAISGTSGRARQYF.

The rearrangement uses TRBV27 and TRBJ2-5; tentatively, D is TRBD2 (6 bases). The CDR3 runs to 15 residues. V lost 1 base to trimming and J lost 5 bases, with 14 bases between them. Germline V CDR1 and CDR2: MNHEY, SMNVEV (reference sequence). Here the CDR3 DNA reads TGTGCCAGCAGTTTATTGGGGGGTAATTGGGAGACCCAGTACTTC. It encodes CASSLLGGNWETQYF.

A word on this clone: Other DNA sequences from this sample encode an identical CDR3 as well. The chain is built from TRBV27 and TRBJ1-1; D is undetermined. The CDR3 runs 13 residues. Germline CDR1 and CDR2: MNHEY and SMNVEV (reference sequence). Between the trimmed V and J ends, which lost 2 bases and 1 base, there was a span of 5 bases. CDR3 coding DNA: TGTGCCAGCAGTTTAAGCCGGAACACTGAAGCTTTCTTT. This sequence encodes CASSLSRNTEAFF.

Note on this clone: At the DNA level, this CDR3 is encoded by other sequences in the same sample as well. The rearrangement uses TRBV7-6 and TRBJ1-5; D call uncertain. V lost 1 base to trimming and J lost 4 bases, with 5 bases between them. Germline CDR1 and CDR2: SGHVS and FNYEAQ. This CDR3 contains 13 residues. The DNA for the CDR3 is TGTGCCAGCAGCTTAGGGAGAAATCAGCCCCAGCATTTT. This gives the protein CASSLGRNQPQHF. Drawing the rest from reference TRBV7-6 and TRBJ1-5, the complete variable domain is GAGVSQSPRYKVTKRGQDVALRCDPISGHVSLYWYRQALGQGPEFLTYFNYEAQQDKSGLPNDRFSAERPEGSISTLTIQRTEQRDSAMYRCASSLGRNQPQHFGDGTRLSIL.

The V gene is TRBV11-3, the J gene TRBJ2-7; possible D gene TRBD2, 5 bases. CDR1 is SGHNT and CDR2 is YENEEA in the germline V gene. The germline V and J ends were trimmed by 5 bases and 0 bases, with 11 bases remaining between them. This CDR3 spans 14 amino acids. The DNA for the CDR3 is TGTGCCAGCAGCCCCCACCGGGGCTCCTACGAGCAGTACTTC. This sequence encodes CASSPHRGSYEQYF.

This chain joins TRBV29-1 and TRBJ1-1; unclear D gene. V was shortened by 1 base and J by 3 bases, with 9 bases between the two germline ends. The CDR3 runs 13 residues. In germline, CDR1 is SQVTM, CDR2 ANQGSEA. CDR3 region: CSVEVGKDTEAFF. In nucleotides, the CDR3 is TGCAGCGTTGAAGTCGGGAAAGACACTGAAGCTTTCTTT.

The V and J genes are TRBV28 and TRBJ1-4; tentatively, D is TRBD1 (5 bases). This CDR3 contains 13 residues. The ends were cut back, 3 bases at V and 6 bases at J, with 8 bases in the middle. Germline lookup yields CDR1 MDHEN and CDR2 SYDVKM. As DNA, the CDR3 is TGTGCCAGCAGTTTCAGGGAGGATGAAAAACTGTTTTTT. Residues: CASSFREDEKLFF.

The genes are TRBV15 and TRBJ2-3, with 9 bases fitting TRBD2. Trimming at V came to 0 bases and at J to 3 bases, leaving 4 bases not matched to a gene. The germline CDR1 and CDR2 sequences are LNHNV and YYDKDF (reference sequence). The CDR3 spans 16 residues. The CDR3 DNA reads TGTGCCACCAGCAGAGATCCTAGCGGGACTACAGATACGCAGTATTTT. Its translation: CATSRDPSGTTDTQYF.

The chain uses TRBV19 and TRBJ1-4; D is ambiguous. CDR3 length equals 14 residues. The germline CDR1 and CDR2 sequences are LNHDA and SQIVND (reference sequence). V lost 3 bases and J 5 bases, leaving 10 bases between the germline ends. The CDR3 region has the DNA TGTGCCAGTAGTATGGCACAGCAAAATGAAAAACTGTTTTTT. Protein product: CASSMAQQNEKLFF.

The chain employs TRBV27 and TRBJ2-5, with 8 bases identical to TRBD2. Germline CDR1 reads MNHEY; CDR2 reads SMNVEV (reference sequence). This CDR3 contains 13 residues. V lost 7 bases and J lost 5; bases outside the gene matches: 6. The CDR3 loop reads CASKVSGMETQYF. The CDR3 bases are TGTGCCAGCAAAGTTAGCGGGATGGAGACCCAGTACTTC.

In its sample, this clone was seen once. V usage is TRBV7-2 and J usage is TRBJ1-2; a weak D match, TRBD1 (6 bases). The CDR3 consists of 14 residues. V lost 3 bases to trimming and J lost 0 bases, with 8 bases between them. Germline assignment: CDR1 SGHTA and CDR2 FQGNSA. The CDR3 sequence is CASSLTGANYGYTF. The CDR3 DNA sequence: TGTGCCAGCAGCTTGACAGGAGCTAACTATGGCTACACCTTC.

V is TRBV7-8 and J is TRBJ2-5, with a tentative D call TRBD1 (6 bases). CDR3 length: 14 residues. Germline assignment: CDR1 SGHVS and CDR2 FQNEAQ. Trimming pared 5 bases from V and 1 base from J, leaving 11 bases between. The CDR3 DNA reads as TGTGCCAGCAGCACGACAGGTCTCCAAGAGACCCAGTACTTC. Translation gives CASSTTGLQETQYF.

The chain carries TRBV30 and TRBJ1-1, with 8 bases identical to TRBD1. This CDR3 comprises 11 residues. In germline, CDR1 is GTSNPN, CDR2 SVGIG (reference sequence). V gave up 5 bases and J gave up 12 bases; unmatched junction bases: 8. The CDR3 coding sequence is TGTGCCTGGTCGAAGACAGGGGCTACTTTCTTT. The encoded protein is CAWSKTGATFF. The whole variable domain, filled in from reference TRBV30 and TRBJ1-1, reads SQTIHQWPATLVQPVGSPLSLECTVEGTSNPNLYWYRQAAGRGLQLLFYSVGIGQISSEVPQNLSASRPQDRQFILSSKKLLLSDSGFYLCAWSKTGATFFGQGTRLTVV.

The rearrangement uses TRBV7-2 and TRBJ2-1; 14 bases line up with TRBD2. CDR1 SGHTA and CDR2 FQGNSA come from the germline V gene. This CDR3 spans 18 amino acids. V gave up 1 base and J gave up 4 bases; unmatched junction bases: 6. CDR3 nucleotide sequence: TGTGCCAGCAGCTTAGTACCGGGACTAGCGGGAGTGTACAATGAGCAGTTCTTC. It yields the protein CASSLVPGLAGVYNEQFF.

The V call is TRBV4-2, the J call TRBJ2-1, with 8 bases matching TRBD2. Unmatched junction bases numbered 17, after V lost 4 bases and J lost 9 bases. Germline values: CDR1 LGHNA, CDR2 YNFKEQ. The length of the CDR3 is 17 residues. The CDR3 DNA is TGTGCCAGCAGCCTAGAGGGGAAGAGCGGGAGAACCCTTGAGCAGTTCTTC. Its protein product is CASSLEGKSGRTLEQFF.

The CDR3 protein is CAWTLGSLNTEAFF. The CDR3 DNA follows: TGTGCCTGGACCCTAGGGAGTTTGAACACTGAAGCTTTCTTT. V and J are TRBV30 and TRBJ1-1; D is undetermined. CDR1 and CDR2 from the germline V gene are GTSNPN and SVGIG (reference sequence). Trimming took off 4 bases at V and 0 bases at J, with 12 bases between the two ends. The CDR3 contains 14 residues.

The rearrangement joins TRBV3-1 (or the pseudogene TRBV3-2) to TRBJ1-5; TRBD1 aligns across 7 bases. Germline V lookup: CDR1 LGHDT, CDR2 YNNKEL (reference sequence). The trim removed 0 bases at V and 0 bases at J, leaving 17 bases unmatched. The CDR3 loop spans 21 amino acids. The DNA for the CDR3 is TGTGCCAGCAGCCAAGATCGAAGGAGGGGGCGAGATATCCATAGCAATCAGCCCCAGCATTTT. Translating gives CASSQDRRRGRDIHSNQPQHF.

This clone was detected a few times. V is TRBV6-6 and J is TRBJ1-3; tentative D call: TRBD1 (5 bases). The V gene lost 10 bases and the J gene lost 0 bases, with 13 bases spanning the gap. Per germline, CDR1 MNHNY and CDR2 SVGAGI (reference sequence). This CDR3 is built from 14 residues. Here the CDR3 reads CATLGTASGNTIYF. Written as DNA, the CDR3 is TGTGCCACCCTGGGGACTGCCTCTGGAAACACCATATATTTT.